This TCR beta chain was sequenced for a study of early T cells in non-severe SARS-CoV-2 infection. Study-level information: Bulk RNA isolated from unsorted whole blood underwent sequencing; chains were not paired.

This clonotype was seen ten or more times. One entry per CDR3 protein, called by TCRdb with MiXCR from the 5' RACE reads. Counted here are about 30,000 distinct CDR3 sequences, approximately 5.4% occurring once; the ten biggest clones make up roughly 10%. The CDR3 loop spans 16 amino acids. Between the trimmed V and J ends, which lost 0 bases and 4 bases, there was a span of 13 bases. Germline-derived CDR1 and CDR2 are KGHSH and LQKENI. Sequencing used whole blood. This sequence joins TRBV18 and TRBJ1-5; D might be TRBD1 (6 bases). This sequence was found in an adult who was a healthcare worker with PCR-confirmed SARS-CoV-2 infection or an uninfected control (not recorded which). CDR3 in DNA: TGTGCCAGCTCACCACCGAACACAGGGTTAAATCAGCCCCAGCATTTT. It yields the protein CASSPPNTGLNQPQHF.